This T cell receptor beta chain was identified in a study of blood T cell repertoires in COVID-19. Background on the study: Samples came from the United States, Italy and Spain, spanning acute and convalescent COVID-19. The cDNA or gDNA used as material had been derived from T cells, B-cell-depleted T cells, or PBMCs.

Looked up from germline, CDR1 is LNHDA and CDR2 is SQIVND (reference sequence). The CDR3 totals 11 residues. Trimming removed 8 bases at V and 7 bases at J, with 11 bases between. This clone was recorded a few times. Source study methods: Reference gene primer amplification in the assay estimated nucleated cell counts. Assay used: immunoSEQ multiplex PCR; TCRdb lists only in-frame clones, some missing. That table furnishes V, J and clone size, whereas the DNA furnished D and trimming. The data hold some 80,000 clones, with around 76% observed a single time. This sequence originates from an elderly woman with active or convalescent COVID-19. The chain has TRBV19 and TRBJ1-1, with D tentatively TRBD1 (6 bases). Sequencing was performed on peripheral blood. CDR3 loop: CASREGVEAFF. CDR3 sequence (DNA): TGTGCCAGTCGGGAGGGGGTTGAAGCTTTCTTT.